This T cell receptor beta chain appears in the sequencing data of a study of blood T cell repertoires in COVID-19. Background on the study: Samples came from the United States, Italy and Spain, spanning acute and convalescent COVID-19. From T cells, B-cell-depleted T cells, or PBMCs came the material, which was cDNA or gDNA.

Authors' methods: For nucleated cells, counts were estimated from reference gene primer amplification. Assay used: immunoSEQ multiplex PCR; TCRdb lists only in-frame clones, some missing. From that table come the V and J calls and clone size; the DNA was used to work out D and trimming. Of under 200,000 clones listed, about 87% are singletons. CDR3 size: 15 residues. CDR1 and CDR2 from the germline V gene are SGHTA and FQGNSA. V lost 6 bases, J lost 3 bases, and 8 bases stayed unmatched. Seattle cases were enrolled at active infection and followed longitudinally. Sequencing was done on a sample of peripheral blood. This clonotype was sampled from a woman over 75 with COVID-19, enrolled during active disease. The genes are TRBV7-2 and TRBJ1-5; 7 bases map to TRBD1. The DNA of the CDR3 is TGTGCCAGCAGTTATAACAGGGGAGACAATCAGCCCCAGCATTTT. Translated, it gives CASSYNRGDNQPQHF.